The 32 T cell receptor beta chains below all came from one sample that was sequenced in a study of T cells after yellow fever vaccination. TCRdb passed the 5' RACE reads through MiXCR, listing each CDR3 protein once. The sample contains some 350,000 distinct CDR3 sequences, roughly 4.3% of which appear only once. The sequencing used PBMCs, collected 5 days after the yellow fever booster vaccination. Receptors were obtained from a man between 18 and 35 years old who received the YFV17D yellow fever vaccine.

This clonotype was counted a few times. The rearrangement uses TRBV18 and TRBJ1-2, with 7 bases lining up with TRBD1. The CDR3 has 16 residues. Trimming cost V 1 base and J 3 bases; bases outside gene matches: 8. Germline CDR1 and CDR2: KGHSH and LQKENI. For the CDR3, the DNA is TGTGCCAGCTCACCACGGGGTAGGACAGGAGACTATGGCTACACCTTC. Translation: CASSPRGRTGDYGYTF.

The genes are TRBV21-1 and TRBJ2-5; the D call of TRBD1 is as the table states it, not checked on the DNA. TRBV21-1 is a pseudogene segment. The CDR3 length is 17 residues. CDR3 bases: TGTGCCAGCAGCTCCCACTCAAACAGGGGGACCAGGGAGACCCAGTACTTC. Residues: CASSSHSNRGTRETQYF.

The chain couples TRBV5-6 to TRBJ2-3; D is unresolved. V lost 6 bases and J 1 base, leaving 9 bases between the germline ends. From germline, CDR1 is SGHDT and CDR2 YYEEEE. The CDR3 runs 13 residues. The CDR3, as DNA: TGTGCCAGCACCCGAAAGGGCACAGATACGCAGTATTTT. Its protein is CASTRKGTDTQYF.

Only a few counts were recorded for this clonotype. The rearrangement links TRBV11-3 to TRBJ1-1; TRBD1 might be the D (6 bases). This CDR3 is built from 13 residues. The V gene lost 3 bases and the J gene lost 8 bases, with 13 bases spanning the gap. Germline CDR1 and CDR2: SGHNT and YENEEA. The CDR3 region is CASSLGGGREAFF. The CDR3, as DNA: TGTGCCAGCAGCTTGGGCGGGGGGCGCGAAGCTTTCTTT.

This clonotype was counted a few times. The chain combines TRBV4-3 with TRBJ2-4; possibly TRBD2 for D (5 bases). Between the trimmed V and J ends, which lost 0 bases and 6 bases, there was a span of 15 bases. Germline V gene lookup returns CDR1 LGHNA and CDR2 YSLEER. The CDR3 runs 16 residues. The CDR3 coding sequence is TGCGCCAGCAGCCAAGACTACTTCTTCGGGATAAACATTCAGTACTTC. Its translation: CASSQDYFFGINIQYF.

This clonotype has just a few counts. The chain joins TRBV6-2 or TRBV6-3 to TRBJ2-3; D remains ambiguous. Germline-derived CDR1 and CDR2 are MNHEY and SVGEGT. This CDR3 comprises 15 residues. The ends were cut back, 5 bases at V and 5 bases at J, with 17 bases in the middle. The CDR3: CASSKGKSGLDTQYF. The CDR3, as DNA: TGTGCCAGCAGTAAGGGCAAGAGTGGGCTAGATACGCAGTATTTT.

V usage is TRBV7-3 and J usage is TRBJ1-2; the D is unclear. Trimming shortened V by 3 bases and J by 4 bases, and 12 bases separated the two germline ends. This CDR3 contains 14 residues. From germline, CDR1 is SGHTA and CDR2 FQGTGA. CDR3 nucleotide sequence: TGTGCCAGCAGCTTCGAGGCTTCAGCCTATGGCTACACCTTC. Translation: CASSFEASAYGYTF.

This clonotype was recorded at least ten times. The rearrangement uses TRBV20-1 and TRBJ2-1; no definite D call. Trimming removed 0 bases at V and 9 bases at J, with 9 bases between. This CDR3 has 12 residues. Per germline, CDR1 DFQATT and CDR2 SNEGSKA (reference sequence). The CDR3 nucleotides read TGCAGTGCTAGAGATTCCCTTACTGAGCAGTTCTTC. Its translation: CSARDSLTEQFF.

This clonotype was detected only a few times. J is TRBJ2-3 and V is TRBV28; 9 bases line up with TRBD2. The CDR3 is made up of 15 amino acids. J was trimmed by 2 bases and V by 5 bases; bases with no gene match: 5. The germline V gene encodes CDR1 MDHEN and CDR2 SYDVKM. CDR3 protein: CASSSGGPDTDTQYF. CDR3 DNA: TGTGCCAGCAGTAGCGGGGGGCCCGACACAGATACGCAGTATTTT.

The chain is built from TRBV7-9 and TRBJ2-7; possibly TRBD2 for D (5 bases). Germline V CDR1 and CDR2: SEHNR, FQNEAQ (reference sequence). V was cut by 2 bases and J by 6 bases, with 17 bases left in between. The CDR3 sequence is 15 residues long. CDR3 residues: CASSLNGRGVVEQYF. DNA for the CDR3: TGTGCCAGCAGCTTAAATGGCCGGGGAGTGGTCGAGCAGTACTTC.

This chain uses TRBV3-1 with TRBJ2-1; 7 bases map to TRBD2. The CDR3 loop spans 13 amino acids. Germline values: CDR1 LGHDT, CDR2 YNNKEL (reference sequence). V lost 4 bases to trimming and J lost 6 bases; unmatched junction nucleotides: 3. The CDR3 DNA reads as TGTGCCAGCAGCCCTCGCGGGGGCAATGAGCAGTTCTTC. This gives the protein CASSPRGGNEQFF.

This clonotype has at least ten counts. The gene calls are TRBV18 and TRBJ2-7; maybe TRBD1 (6 bases). The V and J ends lost 1 base and 5 bases respectively, with 15 bases between them. CDR1 and CDR2 from the germline V gene are KGHSH and LQKENI. This CDR3 region has 15 residues. Here the CDR3 reads CASSPQLQGINEQYF. The CDR3 nucleotides read TGTGCCAGCTCACCACAATTACAGGGTATTAACGAGCAGTACTTC.

This clonotype has just a few counts. The J gene is TRBJ2-1, the V gene TRBV5-1; D remains unclear. Trimming cost V 4 bases and J 10 bases, with 24 bases left between them. This CDR3 is built from 16 residues. Germline V CDR1 and CDR2: SGHRS, YFSETQ. The CDR3 region has the DNA TGCGCCAGCAGCCCCACTGCGTATAGCCCTAGTTGGGAGCAGTTCTTC. Encoded protein: CASSPTAYSPSWEQFF.

In its sample, this clonotype was seen a few times. The J gene is TRBJ1-1, the V gene TRBV20-1; D is uncertain. With 5 bases removed from V and 3 bases from J, the gap between germline ends came to 13 bases. The germline CDR1 and CDR2 sequences are DFQATT and SNEGSKA (reference sequence). This CDR3 region has 13 residues. The chain's CDR3 is CSAAPGGDTEAFF. The CDR3 DNA follows: TGCAGTGCTGCCCCAGGAGGCGACACTGAAGCTTTCTTT.

This clonotype occurred a few times. V and J are TRBV5-1 and TRBJ2-7; possibly TRBD1 or TRBD2 for D (5 bases each). V was shortened by 3 bases and J by 5 bases, with 15 bases between the two germline ends. CDR1 is SGHRS and CDR2 is YFSETQ in the germline V gene. The CDR3 contains 14 residues. Here the CDR3 reads CASSWGPGVDEQYV. The CDR3 DNA reads TGCGCCAGCAGCTGGGGACCGGGCGTCGACGAGCAGTACGTC.

The chain links TRBV15 to TRBJ1-2; 7 bases are shared with TRBD1. V lost 5 bases and J lost 7; bases outside the gene matches: 16. The CDR3 length is 16 residues. Germline loops: CDR1 LNHNV, CDR2 YYDKDF (reference sequence). The CDR3 protein is CATSGGGTGGGGGYTF. For the CDR3, the DNA is TGTGCCACCAGCGGAGGGGGCACAGGCGGAGGGGGTGGCTACACCTTC. The whole variable domain, remainder taken from reference TRBV15 and TRBJ1-2, is DAMVIQNPRYQVTQFGKPVTLSCSQTLNHNVMYWYQQKSSQAPKLLFHYYDKDFNNEADTPDNFQSRRPNTSFCFLDIRSPGLGDTAMYLCATSGGGTGGGGGYTFGSGTRLTVV.

The rearrangement joins TRBV4-1 to TRBJ2-3; 8 bases fit TRBD2. Trimming removed 0 bases from V and 3 bases from J; junction bases left unmatched: 17. The CDR3 is 20 amino acids. Looked up from germline, CDR1 is MGHRA and CDR2 is YSYEKL. The DNA for the CDR3 is TGCGCCAGCAGCCAAGATAGGATAGCGGGGTTGACCGAGATTACAGATACGCAGTATTTT. It is translated as CASSQDRIAGLTEITDTQYF.

This clonotype has a handful of counts. The V gene is TRBV7-9, the J gene TRBJ2-7; D not resolved. The CDR3 is 14 amino acids. Trimming took 5 bases from V and 1 from J, leaving 12 bases between them. CDR1 SEHNR and CDR2 FQNEAQ come from the germline V gene (reference sequence). In nucleotides, the CDR3 is TGTGCCAGCAGCCACCCCCTTGGTTCCTACGAGCAGTACTTC. This sequence encodes CASSHPLGSYEQYF. Full variable domain (missing parts from reference TRBV7-9 and TRBJ2-7): DTGVSQNPRHKITKRGQNVTFRCDPISEHNRLYWYRQTLGQGPEFLTYFQNEAQLEKSRLLSDRFSAERPKGSFSTLEIQRTEQGDSAMYLCASSHPLGSYEQYFGPGTRLTVT.

The chain links TRBV7-9 to TRBJ1-1; a weak D match, TRBD1 (5 bases). Germline V gene sequence: CDR1 SEHNR, CDR2 FQNEAQ (reference sequence). V lost 8 bases and J 4 bases, leaving 14 bases between the germline ends. The CDR3 is made up of 13 amino acids. The CDR3 nucleotides read TGTGCCAGCCTGGCAGGGAGAGGCACTGAAGCTTTCTTT. Translated, it gives CASLAGRGTEAFF. Complete variable domain (other parts from reference TRBV7-9 and TRBJ1-1): DTGVSQNPRHKITKRGQNVTFRCDPISEHNRLYWYRQTLGQGPEFLTYFQNEAQLEKSRLLSDRFSAERPKGSFSTLEIQRTEQGDSAMYLCASLAGRGTEAFFGQGTRLTVV.

This clonotype has just a few counts. The chain couples TRBV5-4 to TRBJ2-4; TRBD2 is a possible D gene (6 bases). This CDR3 has 14 amino acids. The V and J ends lost 5 bases and 8 bases respectively, with 17 bases between them. CDR1 is SGHNT and CDR2 is YYREEE in the germline V gene (reference sequence). The CDR3 sequence: CASRPLTRGDIQYF. CDR3 bases: TGTGCCAGCAGGCCTCTCACCCGCGGGGACATTCAGTACTTC.

This clonotype was seen more than once but under ten times. CDR3 loop: CASSLFSSGTSTDTQYF. The CDR3 DNA follows: TGTGCCAGCAGTTTATTTTCCAGCGGGACTAGCACAGATACGCAGTATTTT. This rearrangement joins TRBV27 to TRBJ2-3; TRBD2 agrees at 7 bases. This CDR3 is built from 17 residues. CDR1 is MNHEY, CDR2 SMNVEV, per germline (reference sequence). V lost 1 base to trimming and J lost 0 bases; unmatched junction nucleotides: 7.

This clonotype was found a few times. The chain uses TRBV9 and TRBJ2-1, with 10 bases fitting TRBD1. The trim removed 0 bases at V and 6 bases at J, leaving 3 bases unmatched. The germline V gene encodes CDR1 SGDLS and CDR2 YYNGEE. CDR3 length: 15 residues. CDR3 residues: CASSVEGQGFNEQFF. For the CDR3, the DNA is TGTGCCAGCAGCGTAGAGGGACAGGGGTTCAATGAGCAGTTCTTC.

In this sample, this clonotype turned up a few times. This sequence joins TRBV20-1 and TRBJ1-3, with D hard to call. V was pared by 1 base and J by 7 bases, with 14 bases between. CDR1 is DFQATT, CDR2 SNEGSKA, per germline (reference sequence). The CDR3 extends over 14 amino acids. The CDR3 DNA is TGCAGTGCTAGAGCCACAGATAAAGGCAACACCATATATTTT. This encodes CSARATDKGNTIYF.

In its sample, this clonotype was seen a few times. V usage is TRBV5-4 and J usage is TRBJ2-3; 14 bases are shared with TRBD2. V lost 3 bases to trimming and J lost 4 bases; unmatched junction nucleotides: 4. CDR1 is SGHNT and CDR2 is YYREEE in the germline V gene (reference sequence). This CDR3 spans 16 amino acids. The CDR3: CASSSPTSGGADTQYF. CDR3 DNA: TGTGCCAGCAGCTCCCCGACTAGCGGGGGGGCAGATACGCAGTATTTT. The full variable domain, its missing parts supplied by reference TRBV5-4 and TRBJ2-3, is ETGVTQSPTHLIKTRGQQVTLRCSSQSGHNTVSWYQQALGQGPQFIFQYYREEENGRGNFPPRFSGLQFPNYSSELNVNALELDDSALYLCASSSPTSGGADTQYFGPGTRLTVL.

The genes are TRBV7-2 and TRBJ1-4; weak D call: TRBD1 (6 bases). There are 17 residues in the CDR3. Per the germline V gene, CDR1 is SGHTA and CDR2 is FQGNSA. The germline V and J ends were trimmed by 5 bases and 2 bases, with 18 bases remaining between them. The CDR3 is CASSPTGHRGTNEKLFF. CDR3 coding DNA: TGTGCCAGCAGCCCGACAGGCCACCGGGGGACTAATGAAAAACTGTTTTTT.

The chain couples TRBV7-8 to TRBJ1-2, with D perhaps matching TRBD1 (5 bases). The germline gives CDR1 SGHVS, CDR2 FQNEAQ. The CDR3 length is 14 residues. Between the trimmed V and J ends, which lost 3 bases and 8 bases, there was a span of 16 bases. The DNA for the CDR3 is TGTGCCAGCAGCTTCCGGGACCCCTTACGGGGCTACACCTTC. This codes for CASSFRDPLRGYTF.

The chain combines TRBV5-4 with TRBJ1-2, with no clear D. This CDR3 has 14 residues. Germline V gives CDR1 SGHNT, CDR2 YYREEE (reference sequence). Trimming left V 0 bases short and J 5 bases short, with 11 bases between. CDR3 amino acids: CASSLGLDPYGYTF. The CDR3 bases are TGTGCCAGCAGCTTGGGTCTGGACCCTTATGGCTACACCTTC. The variable domain in full, completed from reference TRBV5-4 and TRBJ1-2, reads ETGVTQSPTHLIKTRGQQVTLRCSSQSGHNTVSWYQQALGQGPQFIFQYYREEENGRGNFPPRFSGLQFPNYSSELNVNALELDDSALYLCASSLGLDPYGYTFGSGTRLTVV.

The CDR3 is CSASPIKRAHFYNEQFF. In DNA form, the CDR3 reads TGCAGTGCTAGCCCTATAAAGCGGGCTCACTTTTACAATGAGCAGTTCTTC. This chain joins TRBV20-1 and TRBJ2-1, with D possibly TRBD2 on 6 matching bases. The CDR3 runs 17 residues. Germline V gives CDR1 DFQATT, CDR2 SNEGSKA (reference sequence). V dropped 3 bases and J dropped 4 bases, with 22 bases sitting between them.

The J gene is TRBJ1-6, the V gene TRBV6-6; the D gene is possibly TRBD1 (6 bases). V lost 6 bases, J lost 0 bases, and 12 bases lay in between. In germline, CDR1 is MNHNY, CDR2 SVGAGI (reference sequence). The length of the CDR3 is 16 residues. The DNA of the CDR3 is TGTGCCAGCAGGTGGGGGCTGAGCTCCTATAATTCACCCCTCCACTTT. Translated, it gives CASRWGLSSYNSPLHF.

A few counts support this clonotype. The V and J genes are TRBV7-2 and TRBJ2-5; TRBD2 is a possible D gene (5 bases). Between the trimmed V and J ends, which lost 2 bases and 2 bases, there was a span of 12 bases. In germline, CDR1 is SGHTA, CDR2 FQGNSA. The CDR3 covers 15 residues. CDR3 in amino acids: CASSLNGLSQETQYF. DNA for the CDR3: TGTGCCAGCAGCTTAAACGGACTTAGTCAAGAGACCCAGTACTTC.

This clonotype has at least ten counts. The gene calls are TRBV4-2 and TRBJ2-2; 8 bases fit TRBD2. The CDR3 sequence is 15 residues long. V gave up 4 bases and J gave up 7 bases; unmatched junction bases: 8. Germline loops: CDR1 LGHNA, CDR2 YNFKEQ. The CDR3 nucleotides read TGTGCCAGCAGCCCCGCCGGGGGGGTACACGGGGAGCTGTTTTTT. It codes for CASSPAGGVHGELFF.

In DNA, the CDR3 is TGTGCCAGCAGTCCGGGGGGAATGTACACCGGGGAGCTGTTTTTT. It is translated as CASSPGGMYTGELFF. J is TRBJ2-2 and V is TRBV27, with 7 bases fitting TRBD2. V trimming: 5 bases; J trimming: 3 bases; junction bases outside the gene matches: 6. Germline assignment: CDR1 MNHEY and CDR2 SMNVEV (reference sequence). The CDR3 loop spans 15 amino acids.